This T cell receptor (beta chain) was profiled in a study of PD-L1 blockade in urothelial cancer. Time point reported: pretreatment peripheral blood. The V segment lost 0 bases and the J segment 1 base; nucleotides outside the gene matches: 4. Germline CDR1 and CDR2: SGHRS and YFSETQ. The CDR3 runs to 17 residues. Generated by immunoSEQ multiplex PCR, the TCRdb table keeps only in-frame clones and is missing some. The data hold about 95,000 clones, with around 86% observed a single time. This material consisted of PBMCs, taken around atezolizumab (anti-PD-L1) treatment. J is TRBJ1-1 and V is TRBV5-1, with TRBD1 matching over 12 bases. This receptor was obtained from a man in his 60s with urothelial cancer. CDR3 sequence: CASSLGPGQGANTEAFF. DNA of the CDR3: TGCGCCAGCAGCTTGGGCCCGGGACAGGGGGCGAACACTGAAGCTTTCTTT.